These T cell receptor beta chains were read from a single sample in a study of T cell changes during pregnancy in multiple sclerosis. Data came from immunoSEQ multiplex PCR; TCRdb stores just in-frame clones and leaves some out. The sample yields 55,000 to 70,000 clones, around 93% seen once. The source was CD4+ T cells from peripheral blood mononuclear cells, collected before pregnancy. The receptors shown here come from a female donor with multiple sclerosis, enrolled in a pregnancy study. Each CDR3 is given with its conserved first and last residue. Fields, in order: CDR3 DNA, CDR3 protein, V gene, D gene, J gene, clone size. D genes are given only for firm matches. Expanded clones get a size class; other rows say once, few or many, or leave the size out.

cdr3_nt: TGTGCCAGCAGCTTAGGTAGGAGTGTTCAAGAGACCCAGTACTTC; cdr3_aa: CASSLGRSVQETQYF; v_call: TRBV7-2; d_call: NA; j_call: TRBJ2-5; clone_size: NA
cdr3_nt: TGTGCCAGCAGCTTAGGCCCAAGCCTAAGCACAGATACGCAGTATTTT; cdr3_aa: CASSLGPSLSTDTQYF; v_call: TRBV11-3; d_call: NA; j_call: TRBJ2-3; clone_size: NA
cdr3_nt: TGTGCCAGCAGTTACAGCAGCGGGAGTAGTACCGGGGAGCTGTTTTTT; cdr3_aa: CASSYSSGSSTGELFF; v_call: TRBV6-5; d_call: TRBD2; j_call: TRBJ2-2; clone_size: NA
cdr3_nt: TGTGCCAGCAGCTTACAGGTGGGACAGGGGATCGAGCAGTACTTC; cdr3_aa: CASSLQVGQGIEQYF; v_call: TRBV7-9; d_call: TRBD1; j_call: TRBJ2-7; clone_size: NA
cdr3_nt: TGTGCCAGCAGCTTGAATAAGGGGCTTTCCTACAATGAGCAGTTCTTC; cdr3_aa: CASSLNKGLSYNEQFF; v_call: TRBV5-8; d_call: NA; j_call: TRBJ2-1; clone_size: NA
cdr3_nt: TGTGCCAGCAACAAACCCCAGGTTCAGAACTATGGCTACACCTTC; cdr3_aa: CASNKPQVQNYGYTF; v_call: TRBV28; d_call: NA; j_call: TRBJ1-2; clone_size: NA
cdr3_nt: TGTGCCAGCAGCTTAGCGGGGGATCCTGGCTACACCTTC; cdr3_aa: CASSLAGDPGYTF; v_call: TRBV11-2; d_call: NA; j_call: TRBJ1-2; clone_size: NA
cdr3_nt: TGTGCCAGCAGTTACTCTAGCGGGAGCGGGAATGAGCAGTTCTTC; cdr3_aa: CASSYSSGSGNEQFF; v_call: TRBV6-6; d_call: TRBD2; j_call: TRBJ2-1; clone_size: NA
cdr3_nt: TGTGCCAGCAGTTTTCGGGGGGCCGGTGCTGGAAACACCATATATTTT; cdr3_aa: CASSFRGAGAGNTIYF; v_call: TRBV27; d_call: NA; j_call: TRBJ1-3; clone_size: NA
cdr3_nt: TGTGCCAGCAGGTACGGAGCCTACGAGCAGTACTTC; cdr3_aa: CASRYGAYEQYF; v_call: TRBV2; d_call: NA; j_call: TRBJ2-7; clone_size: NA
cdr3_nt: TGCGCCAGCAGCCTCGGGACTAGCGGGAGCGCAGATACGCAGTATTTT; cdr3_aa: CASSLGTSGSADTQYF; v_call: TRBV4-3; d_call: TRBD2; j_call: TRBJ2-3; clone_size: once
cdr3_nt: TGCGCCAGCGGACTAGCGGGAGTCAAAGATACGCAGTATTTT; cdr3_aa: CASGLAGVKDTQYF; v_call: TRBV5-1; d_call: TRBD2; j_call: TRBJ2-3; clone_size: NA
cdr3_nt: TGTGCCAGTAGTTCACTCCCGAGCTCCTACGAGCAGTACTTC; cdr3_aa: CASSSLPSSYEQYF; v_call: TRBV19; d_call: NA; j_call: TRBJ2-7; clone_size: NA
cdr3_nt: TGTGCCATCAGCCCCCAGGAACAGGGGAACACTGAAGCTTTCTTT; cdr3_aa: CAISPQEQGNTEAFF; v_call: TRBV10-3; d_call: NA; j_call: TRBJ1-1; clone_size: NA
cdr3_nt: TGCGCCAGCAGCCAACAGGGACCCTATGGCTACACCTTC; cdr3_aa: CASSQQGPYGYTF; v_call: TRBV5-1; d_call: NA; j_call: TRBJ1-2; clone_size: NA
cdr3_nt: TGTGCCAGCAGCTCTTACCGGGATTATCCCTCCAATGAGCAGTTCTTC; cdr3_aa: CASSSYRDYPSNEQFF; v_call: TRBV28; d_call: NA; j_call: TRBJ2-1; clone_size: NA
cdr3_nt: TGCGCCAGCAGCTTAACCGGGAAATCTAACACCGGGGAGCTGTTTTTT; cdr3_aa: CASSLTGKSNTGELFF; v_call: TRBV5-1; d_call: NA; j_call: TRBJ2-2; clone_size: NA
cdr3_nt: TGCGCCAGCAGCTTGGACGTGGGGCGCAGCTATGGCTACACCTTC; cdr3_aa: CASSLDVGRSYGYTF; v_call: TRBV5-1; d_call: NA; j_call: TRBJ1-2; clone_size: NA
cdr3_nt: TGTGCCAGCAACGGACAGGGCAGAGAAACCATATATTTT; cdr3_aa: CASNGQGRETIYF; v_call: TRBV28; d_call: TRBD1; j_call: TRBJ1-3; clone_size: NA
cdr3_nt: TGTGCCATCCGAAGGACAGGGTGGACTGAAGCTTTCTTT; cdr3_aa: CAIRRTGWTEAFF; v_call: TRBV6-6; d_call: TRBD1; j_call: TRBJ1-1; clone_size: NA
cdr3_nt: TGTGCCAGTAGTATGGGACATTCCACAGATACGCAGTATTTT; cdr3_aa: CASSMGHSTDTQYF; v_call: TRBV19; d_call: NA; j_call: TRBJ2-3; clone_size: NA
cdr3_nt: TGTGCCAGCAGTTCAGGTTCCTATGGCTACACCTTC; cdr3_aa: CASSSGSYGYTF; v_call: TRBV28; d_call: NA; j_call: TRBJ1-2; clone_size: NA
cdr3_nt: TGTGCCAGCAGCTCCCGACTAGCGGGAGGGCCGGGTAAGGGGAATGAGCAGTTCTTC; cdr3_aa: CASSSRLAGGPGKGNEQFF; v_call: TRBV7-9; d_call: TRBD2; j_call: TRBJ2-1; clone_size: NA
cdr3_nt: TGTGCCAGCAGCCCTAGCGGGATGATCTCCTACGAGCAGTACTTC; cdr3_aa: CASSPSGMISYEQYF; v_call: TRBV7-2; d_call: TRBD2; j_call: TRBJ2-7; clone_size: NA
cdr3_nt: TGTGCCAGCAGCGCGGGGGGGGACAGGGGGCCTAGGAATGAGCAGTTCTTC; cdr3_aa: CASSAGGDRGPRNEQFF; v_call: TRBV9; d_call: TRBD1; j_call: TRBJ2-1; clone_size: NA
cdr3_nt: TGTGCCAGTACCGAACTGGGCGGGAGATTAGATACGCAGTATTTT; cdr3_aa: CASTELGGRLDTQYF; v_call: TRBV19; d_call: TRBD2; j_call: TRBJ2-3; clone_size: NA
cdr3_nt: TGTGCCAGCAGTGAATCCGGCAGGGCCAGCAATCAGCCCCAGCATTTT; cdr3_aa: CASSESGRASNQPQHF; v_call: TRBV25-1; d_call: NA; j_call: TRBJ1-5; clone_size: NA
cdr3_nt: TGTGCCAGCAGTCTCGGGGGGCGCGAGCGATACGAGCAGTACTTC; cdr3_aa: CASSLGGRERYEQYF; v_call: TRBV27; d_call: NA; j_call: TRBJ2-7; clone_size: NA
cdr3_nt: TGCGCCAGCAGCTTGGCCGGGGGAGATGGAAACACCATATATTTT; cdr3_aa: CASSLAGGDGNTIYF; v_call: TRBV5-1; d_call: NA; j_call: TRBJ1-3; clone_size: NA
cdr3_nt: TGTGCCATCAGTGACAGGGCTAACTATGGCTACACCTTC; cdr3_aa: CAISDRANYGYTF; v_call: TRBV10-3; d_call: NA; j_call: TRBJ1-2; clone_size: NA
cdr3_nt: TGTGCCAGCAGTATGCCGGGACTAGCGGACTCCTACAATGAGCAGTTCTTC; cdr3_aa: CASSMPGLADSYNEQFF; v_call: TRBV2; d_call: TRBD2; j_call: TRBJ2-1; clone_size: NA
cdr3_nt: TGTGCCAGCAGCCTTACTCCCACCTCTAGCACAGATACGCAGTATTTT; cdr3_aa: CASSLTPTSSTDTQYF; v_call: TRBV7-9; d_call: NA; j_call: TRBJ2-3; clone_size: NA
cdr3_nt: TGTGCCAGTTCTAGCGCTTCTTCCTACAATGAGCAGTTCTTC; cdr3_aa: CASSSASSYNEQFF; v_call: TRBV11-3; d_call: NA; j_call: TRBJ2-1; clone_size: NA
cdr3_nt: TGTGCCACCAGCAGAGATCCCCGGGAGAGAAATCAGCCCCAGCATTTT; cdr3_aa: CATSRDPRERNQPQHF; v_call: TRBV15; d_call: NA; j_call: TRBJ1-5; clone_size: NA
cdr3_nt: TGTGCCAGCAGTTTAAGAGTCCCCTATGGCTACACCTTC; cdr3_aa: CASSLRVPYGYTF; v_call: TRBV28; d_call: NA; j_call: TRBJ1-2; clone_size: NA
cdr3_nt: TGTGCCAGGAAAGGGACAGCACCGTTTAACTATGGCTACACCTTC; cdr3_aa: CARKGTAPFNYGYTF; v_call: TRBV2; d_call: TRBD1; j_call: TRBJ1-2; clone_size: NA
cdr3_nt: TGTGCCAGCCAGGACAGAAATGAGCAGTTCTTC; cdr3_aa: CASQDRNEQFF; v_call: TRBV6-5; d_call: NA; j_call: TRBJ2-1; clone_size: NA
cdr3_nt: TGTGCCAGTAAAGGGGCAGGATGGAACACTGAAGCTTTCTTT; cdr3_aa: CASKGAGWNTEAFF; v_call: TRBV19; d_call: NA; j_call: TRBJ1-1; clone_size: NA
cdr3_nt: TGTGCCAGCAGCGTAGGGGACAGGGTGGGAGAGACCCAGTACTTC; cdr3_aa: CASSVGDRVGETQYF; v_call: TRBV9; d_call: TRBD1; j_call: TRBJ2-5; clone_size: NA
cdr3_nt: TGTGCCAGCAGGATGGACAGGGAAGTAAATGAGCAGTTCTTC; cdr3_aa: CASRMDREVNEQFF; v_call: TRBV6-1; d_call: TRBD1; j_call: TRBJ2-1; clone_size: NA
cdr3_nt: TGTGCCAGCAGCAAAGGGGTAGTGACAGCGAGTGTTAATGGCTACACCTTC; cdr3_aa: CASSKGVVTASVNGYTF; v_call: TRBV21-1; d_call: NA; j_call: TRBJ1-2; clone_size: NA
cdr3_nt: TGTGCCAGTAGTATCCCCGGACAGGGGTCGAACACTGAAGCTTTCTTT; cdr3_aa: CASSIPGQGSNTEAFF; v_call: TRBV19; d_call: TRBD1; j_call: TRBJ1-1; clone_size: once
cdr3_nt: TGTGCCAGCAGTGCCCAAAAGGGGTTCGGTTCCTACGAGCAGTACTTC; cdr3_aa: CASSAQKGFGSYEQYF; v_call: TRBV27; d_call: NA; j_call: TRBJ2-7; clone_size: NA
cdr3_nt: TGTGCCAGCAGTTACTCCCGGGGACTGGATGGCTACACCTTC; cdr3_aa: CASSYSRGLDGYTF; v_call: TRBV6-5; d_call: NA; j_call: TRBJ1-2; clone_size: NA
cdr3_nt: TGTGCCAGCAGCCAAGAAGGAGGCGGGAGCTCCTACAATGAGCAGTTCTTC; cdr3_aa: CASSQEGGGSSYNEQFF; v_call: TRBV4-2; d_call: TRBD2; j_call: TRBJ2-1; clone_size: once